This passage covers 15 T cell receptor beta chains from one sample sequenced in a study of beta chain features in type 1 diabetes. For these receptors, no antigen is known. Of the isolated RNA, all was reverse transcribed, and so the sequenced material was expressed TCRB transcripts. Assay used: immunoSEQ multiplex PCR; TCRdb lists only in-frame clones, some missing. Of roughly 340,000 clones in the sample, approximately 12% were seen once. Regarding the study as a whole: Within each of all four CD4+ subsets, Type 1 diabetes patients had TCRB CDR3s that were moderately but significantly shorter.

What was sequenced was naive CD4+ T cells from blood. These receptors were obtained from a woman under 30 with type 1 diabetes.

This clone showed up just once. The chain recombines TRBV5-4 with TRBJ1-1, with D perhaps TRBD1 (6 bases). The germline V gene has CDR1 SGHNT and CDR2 YYREEE (reference sequence). CDR3 length: 15 residues. V was pared by 4 bases and J by 3 bases, with 16 bases between. CDR3 loop: CASSPGGAMDTEAFF. The CDR3 DNA follows: TGTGCCAGCAGCCCTGGGGGGGCCATGGACACTGAAGCTTTCTTT.

The chain links TRBV5-6 to TRBJ2-3; 7 nucleotides match TRBD1. This CDR3 has 15 amino acids. Germline CDR1 is SGHDT and CDR2 is YYEEEE. Trimming at V came to 1 base and at J to 3 bases, leaving 5 bases not matched to a gene. CDR3 amino acids: CASSLRTGDTDTQYF. The CDR3, as DNA: TGTGCCAGCAGCTTGAGGACAGGAGATACAGATACGCAGTATTTT.

This clone was detected a few times. This rearrangement joins TRBV29-1 to TRBJ2-3, with 7 bases lining up with TRBD2. Germline CDR1 and CDR2: SQVTM and ANQGSEA. There are 15 residues in the CDR3. V shed 3 bases, J shed 14 bases, and the junction held 20 bases outside the gene matches. The chain's CDR3 is CSVDGVAGTSAGAYF. In nucleotides, the CDR3 is TGCAGCGTTGATGGAGTAGCGGGCACATCCGCTGGTGCGTATTTT.

This chain links TRBV19 with TRBJ2-7; 9 bases match TRBD2. Trimming removed 3 bases from V and 1 base from J; junction bases left unmatched: 13. The CDR3 has 18 amino acids. CDR1 LNHDA and CDR2 SQIVND come from the germline V gene (reference sequence). CDR3 sequence: CASSMVRAGGWGSYEQYF. The CDR3 nucleotides read TGTGCCAGTAGTATGGTTCGAGCGGGAGGATGGGGTTCCTACGAGCAGTACTTC.

This clone was detected only a few times. The chain uses TRBV27 and TRBJ1-2; tentative D call: TRBD1 (5 bases). CDR3 length equals 12 residues. V dropped 5 bases and J dropped 8 bases, with 12 bases sitting between them. CDR1 and CDR2 from the germline V gene are MNHEY and SMNVEV (reference sequence). CDR3 residues: CASSIGAGGYTF. In nucleotides, the CDR3 is TGTGCCAGCAGTATCGGGGCGGGAGGCTACACCTTC.

This clone was seen only a few times. The rearrangement uses TRBV28 and TRBJ2-1, with a weak D call TRBD2 (5 bases). This CDR3 is 15 amino acids long. Germline loops: CDR1 MDHEN, CDR2 SYDVKM. Trimming took 4 bases from V and 2 from J, leaving 12 bases between them. The DNA of the CDR3 is TGTGCCAGCAGTTCCCCCGGGAATACCTACAATGAGCAGTTCTTC. Its translation is CASSSPGNTYNEQFF.

Only a few counts were recorded for this clone. The rearrangement links TRBV30 to TRBJ2-7; no firm D call. The CDR3 is made up of 11 amino acids. Trimming cost V 0 bases and J 6 bases, with 6 bases left between them. Germline loops: CDR1 GTSNPN, CDR2 SVGIG (reference sequence). Here the CDR3 DNA reads TGTGCCTGGAGTGTACTTGTCGAGCAGTACTTC. It is translated as CAWSVLVEQYF.

This clone was detected a few times. Other DNA sequences in this specimen translate into the identical CDR3. The chain carries TRBV28 and TRBJ2-7, with TRBD2 matching over 7 bases. From germline, CDR1 is MDHEN and CDR2 SYDVKM. J gave up 0 bases and V 1 base, and 3 bases lay outside the gene matches. This CDR3 contains 15 residues. The CDR3, as DNA: TGTGCCAGCAGTTTATCAGCTAGCGGCTCCTACGAGCAGTACTTC. Translating gives CASSLSASGSYEQYF.

This clone showed up just a few times. V and J are TRBV6-1 and TRBJ1-5; D uncertain. Germline CDR1 and CDR2: MNHNS and SASEGT. The CDR3 consists of 14 residues. Trimming left V 7 bases short and J 0 bases short, with 10 bases between. This CDR3 reads CASIPSNSNQPQHF. The CDR3 DNA reads TGTGCCAGCATCCCGAGTAATAGCAATCAGCCCCAGCATTTT.

The chain employs TRBV6-1 and TRBJ2-1; D possibly corresponds to TRBD2 (6 bases). This CDR3 has 14 amino acids. Germline values: CDR1 MNHNS, CDR2 SASEGT. Trimming stripped 3 bases from V and 12 bases from J, with 18 bases between. CDR3 DNA: TGTGCCAGCAGTGACTCCGGGACTCCGCCATGGCAGTTCTTC. Its translation: CASSDSGTPPWQFF.

This CDR3 is CASSTGPGEQYF. Written as DNA, the CDR3 is TGTGCCAGCAGCACAGGGCCGGGCGAGCAGTACTTC. This chain connects TRBV6-5 to TRBJ2-7; D is possibly TRBD1 (6 bases). The CDR3 sequence is 12 residues long. The V end was cut by 6 bases, the J end by 6 bases, with 12 bases between. Looked up from germline, CDR1 is MNHEY and CDR2 is SVGAGI.

The table lists this clone with a few counts. This chain links TRBV29-1 with TRBJ2-7; TRBD2 might be the D (5 bases). V was pared by 4 bases and J by 2 bases, with 18 bases between. CDR3 size: 15 residues. Germline CDR1 and CDR2: SQVTM and ANQGSEA. CDR3 coding DNA: TGCAGCGTTGTACCCCCGGGGAAAGTGGCCTACGAGCAGTACTTC. This sequence encodes CSVVPPGKVAYEQYF.

This clone was picked up a small number of times. The J gene is TRBJ2-7, the V gene TRBV18; TRBD1 is a possible D gene (6 bases). From germline, CDR1 is KGHSH and CDR2 LQKENI. This CDR3 contains 12 residues. V gave up 3 bases and J gave up 6 bases, with 9 bases separating them. CDR3 sequence (DNA): TGTGCCAGCTCACCCGACAGGTCCGAGCAGTACTTC. This sequence encodes CASSPDRSEQYF.

The chain carries TRBV4-3 and TRBJ2-3; D may be TRBD1 (6 bases). This CDR3 has 14 amino acids. V lost 3 bases to trimming and J lost 4 bases, with 11 bases between them. Looked up from germline, CDR1 is LGHNA and CDR2 is YSLEER. In nucleotides, the CDR3 is TGCGCCAGCAGCCAGTGGACAGCGCCAGATACGCAGTATTTT. Its translation is CASSQWTAPDTQYF.

The table lists this clone with a few counts. Relative to the germline gene, one junction end is altered; a read error may explain this. The rearrangement uses TRBV7-2 and TRBJ2-5, with unresolved D. CDR3 length: 14 amino acids. Germline values: CDR1 SGHTA, CDR2 FQGNSA. In nucleotides, the CDR3 is TGTGCCAGCAACTTACGAGGAGACCAAGAGACCCAGTACTTC. Residues: CASNLRGDQETQYF.